These 30 T cell receptor beta chains were sequenced from one sample in a study of CD8 T cells in acute hepatitis C reinfection. Time point: naive CD8 control sorted from an acute-time-point sample. Sequencing was performed with immunoSEQ multiplex PCR; in TCRdb, only in-frame clones are kept and a portion is missing. The data show tens of thousands of clones, around nine tenths seen once. Sequencing was carried out using naive CD8+ T cells from PBMCs. The receptors were sampled from a young man with chronic hepatitis C.

The genes are TRBV11-1 and TRBJ2-7; no definite D call. CDR1 and CDR2 (germline): SGHAT, FQDESV (reference sequence). V dropped 5 bases and J dropped 1 base, with 15 bases sitting between them. CDR3 length: 15 amino acids. The CDR3: CASSPIIGSSYEQYF. The CDR3 region has the DNA TGTGCCAGCAGCCCAATTATTGGTAGTTCCTACGAGCAGTACTTC.

In its sample, this clone was seen a few times. The chain uses TRBV6-5 and TRBJ1-2, with D uncertain. This CDR3 spans 15 amino acids. V was cut by 0 bases and J by 8 bases, with 16 bases left in between. CDR1 is MNHEY and CDR2 is SVGAGI in the germline V gene. Written as DNA, the CDR3 is TGTGCCAGCAGTTACTCGATTAGCCTCCCTGGGGGCTACACCTTC. Translating it yields CASSYSISLPGGYTF.

The chain employs TRBV7-9 and TRBJ2-1, with D tentatively TRBD2 (5 bases). The CDR3 totals 12 residues. Germline-derived CDR1 and CDR2 are SEHNR and FQNEAQ (reference sequence). The ends were cut back, 1 base at V and 10 bases at J, with 8 bases in the middle. The chain's CDR3 is CASSLGGREQFF. For the CDR3, the DNA is TGTGCCAGCAGCTTAGGAGGGCGGGAGCAGTTCTTC.

The J gene is TRBJ2-5, the V gene TRBV9; TRBD2 aligns across 10 bases. With 3 bases clipped from V and 2 bases from J, the junction kept 10 bases outside the gene matches. The CDR3 is made up of 17 amino acids. Germline assignment: CDR1 SGDLS and CDR2 YYNGEE. Written as DNA, the CDR3 is TGTGCCAGCAGCGCCCGAGGGTTAGCGGGGGGTCAAGAGACCCAGTACTTC. Protein product: CASSARGLAGGQETQYF. Full variable domain (remainder filled in from reference TRBV9 and TRBJ2-5): DSGVTQTPKHLITATGQRVTLRCSPRSGDLSVYWYQQSLDQGLQFLIQYYNGEERAKGNILERFSAQQFPDLHSELNLSSLELGDSALYFCASSARGLAGGQETQYFGPGTRLLVL.

This clone occurred once. The chain uses TRBV27 and TRBJ1-1; D gene uncertain. The ends were cut back, 7 bases at V and 1 base at J, with 4 bases in the middle. This CDR3 region has 11 residues. CDR1 is MNHEY and CDR2 is SMNVEV in the germline V gene (reference sequence). CDR3 amino acids: CASMENTEAFF. The CDR3 DNA reads as TGTGCCAGCATGGAGAACACTGAAGCTTTCTTT.

The CDR3 sequence is CASTQGAGYEQYF. The CDR3 coding sequence is TGCGCCAGCACTCAGGGGGCAGGCTACGAGCAGTACTTC. V usage is TRBV5-1 and J usage is TRBJ2-7; TRBD1 matches 8 bases. Losses at the gene ends were 6 bases for V and 3 bases for J; bases not matched to a gene: 5. The CDR3 is made up of 13 amino acids. Germline CDR1 reads SGHRS; CDR2 reads YFSETQ.

J is TRBJ2-2 and V is TRBV11-2; TRBD2 aligns across 12 bases. Losses at the gene ends were 10 bases for V and 4 bases for J; bases not matched to a gene: 10. Germline CDR1 and CDR2: SGHAT and FQNNGV. The CDR3 sequence is 16 residues long. The CDR3 nucleotides are TGTGCCACCAAACTAGCGGGGGGACAAGGCACCGGGGAGCTGTTTTTT. Its protein is CATKLAGGQGTGELFF.

A note on this clone: In the same sample, other DNA sequences code for this CDR3. This rearrangement joins TRBV30 to TRBJ2-3; 11 nucleotides align to TRBD2. From germline, CDR1 is GTSNPN and CDR2 SVGIG (reference sequence). This CDR3 has 15 amino acids. The V and J ends lost 1 base and 7 bases, in that order; junction bases with no gene match: 7. In nucleotides, the CDR3 is TGTGCCTGGAGTGAGGGGGCTAGCGGGGGGTATACGCAGTATTTT. Protein product: CAWSEGASGGYTQYF.

The V call is TRBV7-9, the J call TRBJ2-7; 9 bases are shared with TRBD2. The CDR3 is made up of 15 amino acids. The V and J ends lost 1 base and 2 bases, in that order; junction bases with no gene match: 3. The germline V gene encodes CDR1 SEHNR and CDR2 FQNEAQ (reference sequence). The CDR3 DNA sequence: TGTGCCAGCAGCTTAGAAGCGGGGGGCCCCTACGAGCAGTACTTC. Its protein is CASSLEAGGPYEQYF. The full variable domain, rest sourced from reference TRBV7-9 and TRBJ2-7, is DTGVSQNPRHKITKRGQNVTFRCDPISEHNRLYWYRQTLGQGPEFLTYFQNEAQLEKSRLLSDRFSAERPKGSFSTLEIQRTEQGDSAMYLCASSLEAGGPYEQYFGPGTRLTVT.

The V gene is TRBV4-1, the J gene TRBJ2-7, with D tentatively TRBD1 (6 bases). Germline CDR1 and CDR2: MGHRA and YSYEKL. The CDR3 runs 12 residues. The V and J ends lost 4 bases and 7 bases respectively, with 11 bases between them. CDR3 DNA sequence: TGCGCCAGCAGCCCCAGGGGCGAGGAGCAGTACTTC. Translated, it gives CASSPRGEEQYF.

The chain links TRBV9 to TRBJ2-6; no definite D call. The length of the CDR3 is 12 residues. V was pared by 3 bases and J by 2 bases, with 0 bases between. The V gene's germline CDR1 is SGDLS and CDR2 YYNGEE. The CDR3 DNA sequence: TGTGCCAGCAGCGCTGGGGCCAACGTCCTGACTTTC. This encodes CASSAGANVLTF. Supplemented by reference TRBV9 and TRBJ2-6, the full variable domain reads DSGVTQTPKHLITATGQRVTLRCSPRSGDLSVYWYQQSLDQGLQFLIQYYNGEERAKGNILERFSAQQFPDLHSELNLSSLELGDSALYFCASSAGANVLTFGAGSRLTVL.

The chain carries TRBV7-9 and TRBJ2-3; 10 nucleotides align to TRBD1. CDR3 length equals 15 residues. CDR1 is SEHNR and CDR2 is FQNEAQ in the germline V gene (reference sequence). J gave up 3 bases and V 1 base, and 1 base lay outside the gene matches. The CDR3 region is CASSLGGQGTDTQYF. The CDR3 nucleotides are TGTGCCAGCAGCTTAGGGGGACAGGGGACAGATACGCAGTATTTT.

This chain uses TRBV19 with TRBJ2-6; D may be TRBD2 (6 bases). The CDR3 has 15 amino acids. V lost 5 bases and J lost 0, with 8 bases in between. In germline, CDR1 is LNHDA, CDR2 SQIVND (reference sequence). The CDR3 reads CASSWGVSGANVLTF. The CDR3 nucleotides read TGTGCCAGTAGTTGGGGGGTCTCTGGGGCCAACGTCCTGACTTTC.

As DNA, the CDR3 is TGCAGTGCTGGGACTAGCGGTACGCAGTATTTT. Translation gives CSAGTSGTQYF. The chain couples TRBV20-1 to TRBJ2-3; 11 nucleotides match TRBD2. Per germline, CDR1 DFQATT and CDR2 SNEGSKA (reference sequence). V gave up 5 bases and J gave up 8 bases; unmatched junction bases: 0. The CDR3 extends over 11 amino acids.

The rearrangement uses TRBV5-5 and TRBJ1-3; no firm D call. This CDR3 spans 15 amino acids. Trimming removed 2 bases from V and 0 bases from J, with 9 bases in between. The V gene's germline CDR1 is SGHKS and CDR2 YYEKEE (reference sequence). The CDR3 is CASSFTGNSGNTIYF. The CDR3 nucleotides are TGTGCCAGCAGCTTTACGGGCAACTCTGGAAACACCATATATTTT.

This clone was seen only a few times. The chain joins TRBV27 to TRBJ1-1; D ambiguous. V lost 8 bases to trimming and J lost 7 bases, with 11 bases between them. This CDR3 is 11 amino acids long. The germline gives CDR1 MNHEY, CDR2 SMNVEV (reference sequence). In DNA form, the CDR3 reads TGTGCCAGCGGCACGGGGAGTGAAGCTTTCTTT. Translated: CASGTGSEAFF.

V is TRBV27 and J is TRBJ2-7, with 10 bases aligning to TRBD2. The CDR3 length is 14 residues. J gave up 7 bases and V 5 bases, and 8 bases lay outside the gene matches. The germline V gene encodes CDR1 MNHEY and CDR2 SMNVEV (reference sequence). Here the CDR3 DNA reads TGTGCCAGCAGTACCCTAGCGGGAGTAAGAGAGCAGTACTTC. Protein: CASSTLAGVREQYF.

With respect to this clone: At one end the junction does not follow the germline gene, possibly because of a read error. The CDR3 DNA reads TGTGCCAGCAGCGTAGCCGGGACTAGCGGGAGCAGCTCCTACAATGAGCAGTTCTTC. It encodes CASSVAGTSGSSSYNEQFF. The chain recombines TRBV7-9 with TRBJ2-1; 14 nucleotides line up with TRBD2. The CDR3 spans 19 residues. The germline CDR1 and CDR2 sequences are SEHNR and FQNEAQ (reference sequence).

The chain uses TRBV28 and TRBJ2-3, with 14 bases that match TRBD2. This CDR3 has 18 residues. J was trimmed by 2 bases and V by 2 bases; bases with no gene match: 6. Germline-derived CDR1 and CDR2 are MDHEN and SYDVKM. CDR3 region: CASSLGTSGGLVTDTQYF. DNA for the CDR3: TGTGCCAGCAGTTTAGGGACTAGCGGGGGTCTTGTCACAGATACGCAGTATTTT.

Comments on this clone: Germline is not matched at one junction end, which may reflect a read error. J is TRBJ1-1 and V is TRBV27; perhaps TRBD1 as D (5 bases). The CDR3 spans 15 residues. Germline loops: CDR1 MNHEY, CDR2 SMNVEV (reference sequence). DNA of the CDR3: TGTGCCAGCAGTTTCGGAGGTTGGGGGAACCCTGAAGCTTTCTTT. Encoded protein: CASSFGGWGNPEAFF.

This chain links TRBV4-1 with TRBJ1-2; 9 bases line up with TRBD1. The germline gives CDR1 MGHRA, CDR2 YSYEKL. The CDR3 length is 19 residues. V lost 0 bases to trimming and J lost 4 bases; unmatched junction nucleotides: 15. The CDR3 DNA reads as TGCGCCAGCAGCCAAGAAGGCGGGACAGGGCGTTATAACGCCTATGGCTACACCTTC. It translates to CASSQEGGTGRYNAYGYTF.

The chain has TRBV30 and TRBJ1-2; D unresolved. V lost 1 base and J lost 8, with 8 bases in between. The CDR3 is made up of 11 amino acids. Germline-derived CDR1 and CDR2 are GTSNPN and SVGIG (reference sequence). CDR3 nucleotides: TGTGCCTGGAGTGGGAACGACGGCTACACCTTC. Translated: CAWSGNDGYTF.

The chain carries TRBV4-2 and TRBJ2-2; D call uncertain. CDR1 is LGHNA and CDR2 is YNFKEQ in the germline V gene. The V and J ends lost 1 base and 0 bases respectively, with 3 bases between them. This CDR3 is 14 amino acids long. CDR3 protein: CASSQAPNTGELFF. The CDR3 coding sequence is TGTGCCAGCAGCCAAGCCCCGAACACCGGGGAGCTGTTTTTT.

The J gene is TRBJ2-5, the V gene TRBV2; D remains unclear. Germline V CDR1 and CDR2: SNHLY, FYNNEI. The CDR3 totals 16 residues. Trimming pared 4 bases from V and 0 bases from J, leaving 15 bases between. The DNA of the CDR3 is TGTGCCAGCAGTGCCCGTGACTTTGTGTACCAAGAGACCCAGTACTTC. It is translated as CASSARDFVYQETQYF.

The chain couples TRBV5-6 to TRBJ2-3, with 10 nucleotides matching TRBD2. This CDR3 comprises 16 residues. In germline, CDR1 is SGHDT, CDR2 YYEEEE. Trimming removed 2 bases from V and 4 bases from J; junction bases left unmatched: 7. CDR3 nucleotides: TGTGCCAGCAGCTTCGGGCCTAGCGGGAGCCCAGATACGCAGTATTTT. It translates to CASSFGPSGSPDTQYF.

The chain employs TRBV2 and TRBJ2-1; unclear D gene. Germline V CDR1 and CDR2: SNHLY, FYNNEI. The germline V and J ends were trimmed by 6 bases and 0 bases, with 15 bases remaining between them. The CDR3 consists of 16 residues. CDR3 in amino acids: CASRGKRLHSYNEQFF. The CDR3 DNA follows: TGTGCCAGCAGGGGAAAGCGCCTTCACTCCTACAATGAGCAGTTCTTC.

The gene calls are TRBV7-9 and TRBJ2-1, with D possibly called TRBD1 or TRBD2 (6 bases each). Trimming cost V 2 bases and J 3 bases, with 8 bases left between them. The V gene's germline CDR1 is SEHNR and CDR2 FQNEAQ (reference sequence). This CDR3 spans 14 amino acids. CDR3 amino acids: CASSLKGGYNEQFF. As DNA, the CDR3 is TGTGCCAGCAGCTTAAAGGGGGGCTACAATGAGCAGTTCTTC.

The V gene is TRBV9, the J gene TRBJ2-5, with D possibly being TRBD1 or TRBD2 (5 bases each). Trimming removed 0 bases at V and 3 bases at J, with 12 bases between. CDR3 length: 15 residues. Per the germline V gene, CDR1 is SGDLS and CDR2 is YYNGEE. The CDR3 here is CASSVEGRGKETQYF. As DNA, the CDR3 is TGTGCCAGCAGCGTAGAGGGACGGGGAAAAGAGACCCAGTACTTC.

This clone was seen a handful of times. The chain combines TRBV19 with TRBJ1-6; D perhaps matches TRBD1 (5 bases). CDR1 LNHDA and CDR2 SQIVND come from the germline V gene (reference sequence). The CDR3 extends over 12 amino acids. V dropped 7 bases and J dropped 10 bases, with 11 bases sitting between them. In DNA, the CDR3 is TGTGCCAGTACCCAGGGACTCTCACCCCTCCACTTT. Translation: CASTQGLSPLHF.

The chain carries TRBV6-1 and TRBJ2-1, with 9 bases lining up with TRBD1. CDR1 and CDR2 from the germline V gene are MNHNS and SASEGT. This CDR3 is 15 amino acids long. V lost 6 bases to trimming and J lost 8 bases; unmatched junction nucleotides: 11. CDR3 in amino acids: CASRGGTGIVYEQFF. The CDR3 DNA sequence: TGTGCCAGCAGGGGCGGGACAGGGATAGTCTATGAGCAGTTCTTC.